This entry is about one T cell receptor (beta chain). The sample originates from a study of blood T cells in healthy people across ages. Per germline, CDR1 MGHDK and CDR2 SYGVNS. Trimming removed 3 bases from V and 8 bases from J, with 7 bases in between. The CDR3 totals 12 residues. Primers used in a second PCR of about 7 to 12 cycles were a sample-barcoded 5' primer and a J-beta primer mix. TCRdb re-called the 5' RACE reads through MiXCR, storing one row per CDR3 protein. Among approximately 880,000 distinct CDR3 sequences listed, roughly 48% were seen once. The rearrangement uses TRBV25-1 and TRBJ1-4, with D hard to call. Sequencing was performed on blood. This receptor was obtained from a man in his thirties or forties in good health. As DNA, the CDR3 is TGTGCCAGCAGTGAGGGCGCGGAAAAACTGTTTTTT. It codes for CASSEGAEKLFF.